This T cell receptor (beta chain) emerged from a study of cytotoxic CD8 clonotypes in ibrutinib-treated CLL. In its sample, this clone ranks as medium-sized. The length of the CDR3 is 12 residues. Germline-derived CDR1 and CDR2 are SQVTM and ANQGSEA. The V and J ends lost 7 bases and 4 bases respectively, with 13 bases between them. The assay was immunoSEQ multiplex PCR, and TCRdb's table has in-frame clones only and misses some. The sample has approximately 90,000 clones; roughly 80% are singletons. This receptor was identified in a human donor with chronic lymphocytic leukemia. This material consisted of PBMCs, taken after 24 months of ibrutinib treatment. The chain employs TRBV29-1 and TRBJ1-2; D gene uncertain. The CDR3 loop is CSAVEGGYGYTF. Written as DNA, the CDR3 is TGCAGCGCTGTAGAGGGTGGCTATGGCTACACCTTC.